Presented here are 25 T cell receptor beta chains from one specimen sequenced in a study of cytomegalovirus exposure and HLA in healthy donors. Some clones are missing from TCRdb's copy, which holds only in-frame ones; the method was immunoSEQ multiplex PCR. The table lists some 350,000 clones, roughly 87% of them singletons, with roughly 1.2% in the top ten. The sample was PBMCs. These receptors were taken from a young woman in good health and CMV-seropositive.

V is TRBV5-8 and J is TRBJ1-3; D remains unclear. CDR1 and CDR2 from the germline V gene are SGHTS and YDEGEE. V lost 2 bases to trimming and J lost 0 bases, with 6 bases between them. The CDR3 sequence is 14 residues long. CDR3 in DNA: TGTGCCAGCAGCTTACGGGTCTCTGGAAACACCATATATTTT. Translated, it gives CASSLRVSGNTIYF.

V gene TRBV9 combines with J gene TRBJ2-1; 7 bases are a match to TRBD2. This CDR3 is built from 17 residues. The germline gives CDR1 SGDLS, CDR2 YYNGEE. Losses at the gene ends were 4 bases for V and 5 bases for J; bases not matched to a gene: 15. The CDR3 spells CASSPQVLGGRNNEQFF. The DNA for the CDR3 is TGTGCCAGCAGCCCCCAGGTGTTGGGGGGGAGAAACAATGAGCAGTTCTTC.

The rearrangement links TRBV7-9 to TRBJ1-3; D not certain. V dropped 4 bases and J dropped 3 bases, with 13 bases sitting between them. The CDR3 consists of 15 residues. From germline, CDR1 is SEHNR and CDR2 FQNEAQ (reference sequence). The CDR3 here is CASSSNPTGGNTIYF. The CDR3 DNA reads as TGTGCCAGCAGCTCGAACCCGACCGGTGGAAACACCATATATTTT.

This clone was counted a single time. V gene TRBV30 combines with J gene TRBJ2-7; D gene unclear. V dropped 0 bases and J dropped 3 bases, with 18 bases sitting between them. The CDR3 is 16 residues long. The V gene's germline CDR1 is GTSNPN and CDR2 SVGIG (reference sequence). Here the CDR3 reads CAWSVRSQSTFYEQYF. CDR3 nucleotides: TGTGCCTGGAGTGTACGATCACAGTCAACCTTCTACGAGCAGTACTTC.

The chain combines TRBV5-6 with TRBJ1-2; D gene ambiguous. Germline values: CDR1 SGHDT, CDR2 YYEEEE. The V and J ends lost 1 base and 5 bases respectively, with 12 bases between them. The CDR3 contains 14 residues. The chain's CDR3 is CASSLSQRRYGYTF. CDR3 bases: TGTGCCAGCAGCTTGTCCCAGAGGCGGTATGGCTACACCTTC. The complete variable domain, with remaining parts taken from reference TRBV5-6 and TRBJ1-2, reads DAGVTQSPTHLIKTRGQQVTLRCSPKSGHDTVSWYQQALGQGPQFIFQYYEEEERQRGNFPDRFSGHQFPNYSSELNVNALLLGDSALYLCASSLSQRRYGYTFGSGTRLTVV.

The chain couples TRBV13 to TRBJ2-7; the match to TRBD1 covers 8 bases. Trimming took 2 bases from V and 1 from J; bases not matched to a gene: 7. CDR1 and CDR2 (germline): PRHDT, FYEKMQ (reference sequence). CDR3 length: 16 amino acids. The CDR3 spells CASSLWMTGASYEQYF. CDR3 coding DNA: TGTGCCAGCAGCTTATGGATGACAGGGGCTTCCTACGAGCAGTACTTC.

This clone was found once. The chain joins TRBV29-1 to TRBJ1-1; D uncertain. The CDR3 sequence is 13 residues long. Germline V gene lookup returns CDR1 SQVTM and CDR2 ANQGSEA. Deletions cut 4 bases from V and 0 bases from J, with 9 bases between. Written as DNA, the CDR3 is TGCAGCGTTGGCAGCGTCATGAACACTGAAGCTTTCTTT. Its translation: CSVGSVMNTEAFF.

The J gene is TRBJ2-2, the V gene TRBV30; the D gene is possibly TRBD2 (6 bases). Trimming took off 0 bases at V and 6 bases at J, with 11 bases between the two ends. Germline V gene data show CDR1 as GTSNPN and CDR2 as SVGIG (reference sequence). The CDR3 sequence is 14 residues long. The CDR3 loop is CAWSVWREAGELFF. CDR3 nucleotide sequence: TGTGCCTGGAGTGTTTGGAGGGAGGCCGGGGAGCTGTTTTTT.

The chain couples TRBV28 to TRBJ1-1; no clear D gene. V was shortened by 4 bases and J by 2 bases, with 11 bases between the two germline ends. Germline CDR1 MDHEN, CDR2 SYDVKM. This CDR3 region has 14 residues. Here the CDR3 reads CASSSLGPNTEAFF. The CDR3 coding sequence is TGTGCCAGCAGTTCCCTGGGCCCCAACACTGAAGCTTTCTTT.

The genes are TRBV5-1 and TRBJ1-1; TRBD1 matches at 7 bases. The CDR3 loop spans 15 amino acids. The J segment lost 0 bases and the V segment lost 4 bases, leaving 6 bases of the junction unmatched. The germline V gene encodes CDR1 SGHRS and CDR2 YFSETQ. CDR3 sequence (DNA): TGCGCCAGCAGCCAGACAGGGAAGATGAACACTGAAGCTTTCTTT. It translates to CASSQTGKMNTEAFF.

The chain carries TRBV30 and TRBJ2-7; D is uncertain. The germline gives CDR1 GTSNPN, CDR2 SVGIG (reference sequence). The CDR3 has 12 residues. V was shortened by 3 bases and J by 3 bases, with 9 bases between the two germline ends. The CDR3 DNA reads as TGTGCCTGGAGCGGCCTCCGCTACGAGCAGTACTTC. The encoded protein is CAWSGLRYEQYF. The variable domain in full, completed from reference TRBV30 and TRBJ2-7, reads SQTIHQWPATLVQPVGSPLSLECTVEGTSNPNLYWYRQAAGRGLQLLFYSVGIGQISSEVPQNLSASRPQDRQFILSSKKLLLSDSGFYLCAWSGLRYEQYFGPGTRLTVT.

To note about this clone: The same CDR3 also results from other DNA sequences found in this sample. The rearrangement links TRBV30 to TRBJ1-5; unclear D gene. CDR1 is GTSNPN, CDR2 SVGIG, per germline (reference sequence). The CDR3 sequence is 13 residues long. V was cut by 0 bases and J by 0 bases, with 3 bases left in between. CDR3 sequence reads: CAWSVSSNQPQHF. DNA of the CDR3: TGTGCCTGGAGTGTCTCTAGCAATCAGCCCCAGCATTTT.

The sample holds one count of this clone. This chain uses TRBV4-1 with TRBJ1-5; TRBD1 matches 8 bases. The length of the CDR3 is 18 residues. Germline V gives CDR1 MGHRA, CDR2 YSYEKL. J gave up 0 bases and V 1 base, and 8 bases lay outside the gene matches. Written as DNA, the CDR3 is TGCGCCAGCAGCCAAGGTTACAGGGGGGATTTTAGCAATCAGCCCCAGCATTTT. It translates to CASSQGYRGDFSNQPQHF.

This clone was picked up one time. The J gene is TRBJ1-1, the V gene TRBV4-3, with D perhaps TRBD1 (5 bases). The germline V gene encodes CDR1 LGHNA and CDR2 YSLEER. The CDR3 runs 14 residues. The V end lost 2 bases, the J end lost 4 bases, and 11 bases lay between the germline ends. This chain's CDR3 is CASSQPGVGTEAFF. DNA for the CDR3: TGCGCCAGCAGCCAACCGGGGGTCGGCACTGAAGCTTTCTTT.

This sequence joins TRBV6-6 and TRBJ2-6; D tentatively reads TRBD1 or TRBD2 (5 bases each). Per germline, CDR1 MNHNY and CDR2 SVGAGI (reference sequence). Trimming shortened V by 2 bases and J by 1 base, and 6 bases separated the two germline ends. The CDR3 spans 15 residues. The CDR3 sequence is CASSYGGSGANVLTF. The CDR3 DNA is TGTGCCAGCAGTTACGGGGGATCTGGGGCCAACGTCCTGACTTTC.

The V call is TRBV6-1, the J call TRBJ2-1; D possibly matches TRBD1 or TRBD2 (5 bases each). The CDR3 extends over 14 amino acids. Trimming took 7 bases from V and 4 from J, leaving 14 bases between them. CDR1 and CDR2 from the germline V gene are MNHNS and SASEGT. The CDR3 DNA reads TGTGCCAGCAAGAGGTTGGGGGAATACAATGAGCAGTTCTTC. Translated: CASKRLGEYNEQFF.

The chain uses TRBV5-1 and TRBJ2-7, with D unresolved. Trimming stripped 1 base from V and 2 bases from J, with 10 bases between. Looked up from germline, CDR1 is SGHRS and CDR2 is YFSETQ. This CDR3 is 14 amino acids long. The CDR3 is CASSLQVATYEQYF. The CDR3 bases are TGCGCCAGCAGCTTGCAGGTGGCGACCTACGAGCAGTACTTC.

J is TRBJ1-1 and V is TRBV28; unclear D gene. CDR3 length: 11 amino acids. With 3 bases removed from V and 7 bases from J, the gap between germline ends came to 6 bases. The V gene's germline CDR1 is MDHEN and CDR2 SYDVKM. The CDR3 DNA is TGTGCCAGCAGTTTTCGCCGTGAAGCTTTCTTT. It specifies CASSFRREAFF. Based on the CDR3 plus reference TRBV28 and TRBJ1-1, the full variable domain is DVKVTQSSRYLVKRTGEKVFLECVQDMDHENMFWYRQDPGLGLRLIYFSYDVKMKEKGDIPEGYSVSREKKERFSLILESASTNQTSMYLCASSFRREAFFGQGTRLTVV.

The V gene is TRBV7-3, the J gene TRBJ2-7; 8 nucleotides agree with TRBD2. Germline V lookup: CDR1 SGHTA, CDR2 FQGTGA. V dropped 5 bases and J dropped 7; count of bases not matched to a gene: 13. CDR3 size: 15 residues. DNA for the CDR3: TGTGCCAGCAGCCCCCGGGGGGGCGGCTTAGGGGAGCAGTACTTC. Its translation is CASSPRGGGLGEQYF. Together with reference TRBV7-3 and TRBJ2-7, the CDR3 gives the full variable domain: GAGVSQTPSNKVTEKGKYVELRCDPISGHTALYWYRQSLGQGPEFLIYFQGTGAADDSGLPNDRFFAVRPEGSVSTLKIQRTERGDSAVYLCASSPRGGGLGEQYFGPGTRLTVT.

The chain combines TRBV19 with TRBJ1-5; D call uncertain. V shed 0 bases and J shed 1 base, with 10 bases lying between them. Germline V gives CDR1 LNHDA, CDR2 SQIVND (reference sequence). The CDR3 runs to 16 residues. The CDR3 region has the DNA TGTGCCAGTAGTATAGACAGGATCAGGAGCAATCAGCCCCAGCATTTT. Encoded protein: CASSIDRIRSNQPQHF.

The J gene is TRBJ2-5, the V gene TRBV7-9, with D unclear. Germline V gives CDR1 SEHNR, CDR2 FQNEAQ (reference sequence). Trimming removed 4 bases from V and 1 base from J, with 7 bases in between. CDR3 length: 13 residues. The CDR3 DNA reads TGTGCCAGCAGCTCGATAACCCAAGAGACCCAGTACTTC. Translation gives CASSSITQETQYF.

This clone was counted only a few times. Other DNA sequences in the same sample also yield this CDR3. V gene TRBV30 combines with J gene TRBJ1-1, with D unresolved. The CDR3 has 11 amino acids. Germline-derived CDR1 and CDR2 are GTSNPN and SVGIG (reference sequence). The V end was cut by 0 bases, the J end by 7 bases, with 6 bases between. DNA for the CDR3: TGTGCCTGGAGTGTGAGCGTTGAAGCTTTCTTT. It codes for CAWSVSVEAFF.

This rearrangement joins TRBV15 to TRBJ2-2; maybe TRBD1 (6 bases). This CDR3 spans 14 amino acids. Germline values: CDR1 LNHNV, CDR2 YYDKDF (reference sequence). The V and J ends lost 5 bases and 4 bases respectively, with 11 bases between them. The CDR3 sequence: CATSLRGSTGELFF. The CDR3 DNA sequence: TGTGCCACCAGCCTGAGGGGGTCCACCGGGGAGCTGTTTTTT.

CDR3 sequence: CASSYYTQGPGELFF. CDR3 nucleotide sequence: TGTGCCAGCAGTTACTATACACAGGGTCCCGGGGAGCTGTTTTTT. V is TRBV6-5 and J is TRBJ2-2, with D perhaps matching TRBD1 (6 bases). Germline-derived CDR1 and CDR2 are MNHEY and SVGAGI. The germline V and J ends were trimmed by 1 base and 6 bases, with 12 bases remaining between them. The CDR3 has 15 residues.

The chain joins TRBV7-3 to TRBJ1-2; a possible D gene is TRBD1 (6 bases). The V gene lost 2 bases and the J gene lost 2 bases, with 15 bases spanning the gap. This CDR3 contains 16 residues. Germline CDR1 reads SGHTA; CDR2 reads FQGTGA. The DNA for the CDR3 is TGTGCCAGCAGCTTATCCCCGGGACAAGGGAACTATGGCTACACCTTC. As protein: CASSLSPGQGNYGYTF.